The present entry profiles one T cell receptor (beta chain) with its context. Its recognized antigen is unknown. No much larger clone is present one base from it, and per-base qualities are unavailable. Collaborating institutions collected whole blood in K2EDTA tubes following their own protocols. Collaborator samples were shipped for TCRbeta analysis as frozen whole blood, isolated PBMCs, or DNA extracted from either sample type. The sample belongs to a study of blood T cell repertoires in COVID-19 (TCRdb year 2020). Regarding the study in general: The collaborator samples originated in the United States, Italy and Spain and spanned the acute and convalescent phases of COVID-19. The prospective study material was composed of cDNA or gDNA derived from T cells, B-cell-depleted T cells, or PBMCs. Subjects who had been exposed to COVID-19, were actively infected with it, or had recovered from it provided the deeply sampled blood TCRbeta repertoires that made up the dataset. The repertoires were released in a freely available public database meant as a resource for research on the immune response to SARS-CoV-2. The samples were drawn from two sources: the first 160 participants of the ongoing ImmuneRACE study, and 1,000 to 1,500 subjects contributed by 6 global collaborators. Nearly every sample came with metadata listing a de-identified subject ID, COVID-19 status, age in years and sex. HLA class I and class II types, where available, came from metadata supplied by the sample provider rather than from assay-based typing. The paper's findings and limits, for the study overall: The amount of clinical and demographic metadata varied by source and participant and was provided uncurated.

The CDR3 holds 16 amino acids from the cysteine to the phenylalanine. Only CDR3 DNA remains: 48 bases, in frame from the first base. V and J are truncated by 5 bases and 2 bases respectively, leaving an intervening sequence of 19 bases. Per the germline V gene (reference sequence), MNHEY is the CDR1 and SMNVEV is the CDR2. TCRbeta CDR3 regions were amplified from genomic DNA by means of the immunoSEQ Assay, a bias-controlled multiplex PCR. Concerning the study's data processing: Nucleated cell counts per sample were estimated from amplification of reference gene primers within the assay. To quantify the absolute abundance of each unique TCRbeta CDR3 rearrangement, sequence reads were collapsed and filtered. Productive Simpson clonality was computed per sample as the square root of Simpson's diversity index over productive rearrangements. TCRdb mirrors the immuneACCESS table, restricted to in-frame sequences. Some clones are absent from its copies; in checked studies, under half trace to an unresolved V gene, and the reason for the others is unknown. The DNA was the basis for D and trimming; V, J and clone size are from that table. Recorded for this sample are around 250,000 clones; around 86% of them occurred a single time. The ten largest clones take up less than 8.5% of the sample.

The chain is encoded by TRBV27 joined to TRBJ2-7; the best D guess is TRBD2, with 6 bases matching. Sequencing was done on a sample of peripheral blood. This clonotype originated in a woman in her seventies with active or convalescent COVID-19. DNA sequence: TGTGCCAGCAGTCCAACGCGTATGCCGGGGGCCTACGAGCAGTACTTC. Translated, this gives CASSPTRMPGAYEQYF.